The 14 T cell receptor beta chains in this list originate from one sample, sequenced in a study of T cell responses to AZD1222 COVID-19 vaccine. TCRdb keeps only in-frame clones here, not all; method: immunoSEQ multiplex PCR. This sample carries 100,000 to 120,000 clones, around 90% of them seen once, and the ten largest clones take roughly 7.8%. The starting material was peripheral blood, obtained on day 0 of AZD1222 vaccination. Receptors were obtained from an adult in good health.

This clone was seen only once. The chain couples TRBV24-1 to TRBJ1-1; no definite D call. CDR3 length: 15 amino acids. V dropped 3 bases and J dropped 3 bases, with 13 bases sitting between them. CDR1 KGHDR and CDR2 SFDVKD come from the germline V gene. The CDR3 nucleotides read TGTGCCACCAGTGATGAGGGAGGGTTGGACACTGAAGCTTTCTTT. Amino acid sequence: CATSDEGGLDTEAFF.

J is TRBJ1-1 and V is TRBV19, with D possibly matching TRBD1 (5 bases). The germline V gene encodes CDR1 LNHDA and CDR2 SQIVND (reference sequence). Trimming pared 3 bases from V and 8 bases from J, leaving 13 bases between. CDR3 length: 13 amino acids. Here the CDR3 reads CASSIRQGGEAFF. DNA of the CDR3: TGTGCCAGTAGTATTAGGCAGGGAGGAGAAGCTTTCTTT.

V gene TRBV18 combines with J gene TRBJ2-7; D may correspond to TRBD1 or TRBD2 (6 bases each). V lost 5 bases and J lost 6, with 14 bases in between. The CDR3 has 13 amino acids. The germline gives CDR1 KGHSH, CDR2 LQKENI. Here the CDR3 reads CASSRGDQGEQYF. The CDR3 DNA follows: TGTGCCAGCTCAAGGGGGGATCAGGGCGAGCAGTACTTC.

This clone was found a few times. The rearrangement joins TRBV6-5 to TRBJ1-5, with 9 bases that match TRBD1. This CDR3 comprises 15 residues. With 6 bases clipped from V and 7 bases from J, the junction kept 10 bases outside the gene matches. Looked up from germline, CDR1 is MNHEY and CDR2 is SVGAGI. CDR3 in DNA: TGTGCCAGCAGACGGGACAGGGATATGCGACAGCCCCAGCATTTT. Translation gives CASRRDRDMRQPQHF.

The V call is TRBV6-5, the J call TRBJ2-2; D ambiguous. CDR1 is MNHEY, CDR2 SVGAGI, per germline. V shed 0 bases and J shed 4 bases, with 9 bases lying between them. The CDR3 runs 15 residues. Written as DNA, the CDR3 is TGTGCCAGCAGTTACTCGAATCCGAGCACCGGGGAGCTGTTTTTT. This codes for CASSYSNPSTGELFF.

Here the CDR3 reads CASSLYPRAGGHNEQFF. Written as DNA, the CDR3 is TGTGCCAGCAGCTTATATCCGAGAGCGGGGGGTCACAATGAGCAGTTCTTC. This chain links TRBV7-9 with TRBJ2-1, with 9 bases that match TRBD2. This CDR3 has 17 residues. Germline values: CDR1 SEHNR, CDR2 FQNEAQ (reference sequence). Unmatched junction bases numbered 10, after V lost 2 bases and J lost 5 bases.

Written as DNA, the CDR3 is TGTGCCAGCAGTGCGGGGGGTCACTCTGGGGCCAACGTCCTGACTTTC. Protein product: CASSAGGHSGANVLTF. The gene calls are TRBV27 and TRBJ2-6; 8 nucleotides agree with TRBD2. In germline, CDR1 is MNHEY, CDR2 SMNVEV (reference sequence). V trimming: 5 bases; J trimming: 0 bases; junction bases outside the gene matches: 3. The CDR3 covers 16 residues. Complete variable domain (other parts from reference TRBV27 and TRBJ2-6): EAQVTQNPRYLITVTGKKLTVTCSQNMNHEYMSWYRQDPGLGLRQIYYSMNVEVTDKGDVPEGYKVSRKEKRNFPLILESPSPNQTSLYFCASSAGGHSGANVLTFGAGSRLTVL.

The CDR3 sequence is CASSPIQGGHYEKLFF. CDR3 DNA sequence: TGTGCCAGCTCACCTATACAGGGGGGACACTATGAAAAACTGTTTTTT. The chain combines TRBV18 with TRBJ1-4; TRBD1 matches 8 bases. J gave up 6 bases and V 3 bases, and 9 bases lay outside the gene matches. The CDR3 extends over 16 amino acids. Germline values: CDR1 KGHSH, CDR2 LQKENI.

With respect to this clone: Other DNA sequences in this sample translate to the same CDR3. The V gene is TRBV5-4, the J gene TRBJ2-7; 8 bases are shared with TRBD1. CDR1 SGHNT and CDR2 YYREEE come from the germline V gene (reference sequence). The ends lost 4 bases at V and 5 bases at J; junction bases unmatched: 2. This CDR3 has 12 amino acids. The CDR3 DNA is TGTGCCAGCAGCGTGACAGGGGACGAGCAGTACTTC. This codes for CASSVTGDEQYF.

The J gene is TRBJ2-3, the V gene TRBV27; weak D call: TRBD2 (7 bases). The CDR3 has 16 amino acids. Per germline, CDR1 MNHEY and CDR2 SMNVEV (reference sequence). V was shortened by 6 bases and J by 0 bases, with 16 bases between the two germline ends. This CDR3 is CASSPLGGPSTDTQYF. The CDR3 DNA reads TGTGCCAGCAGCCCCTTGGGGGGGCCAAGCACAGATACGCAGTATTTT.

This clone was seen just once. The chain links TRBV30 to TRBJ1-2; D might be TRBD1 (5 bases). This CDR3 has 15 amino acids. The V gene's germline CDR1 is GTSNPN and CDR2 SVGIG (reference sequence). Trimming cost V 0 bases and J 0 bases, with 11 bases left between them. CDR3 amino acids: CAWSVRGVTNYGYTF. Here the CDR3 DNA reads TGTGCCTGGAGTGTACGAGGGGTAACTAACTATGGCTACACCTTC.

The chain is built from TRBV30 and TRBJ1-6; weak D call: TRBD1 (5 bases). The CDR3 has 13 amino acids. From germline, CDR1 is GTSNPN and CDR2 SVGIG (reference sequence). V was cut by 4 bases and J by 7 bases, with 11 bases left in between. This CDR3 reads CAWNSKGNSPLHF. In nucleotides, the CDR3 is TGTGCCTGGAACAGTAAGGGGAATTCACCCCTCCACTTT.

The chain employs TRBV12-3 or TRBV12-4 and TRBJ2-2, with D unresolved. Trimming stripped 3 bases from V and 1 base from J, with 3 bases between. The CDR3 covers 13 residues. The CDR3 sequence is CASSLENTGELFF. Written as DNA, the CDR3 is TGTGCCAGCAGTTTGGAGAACACCGGGGAGCTGTTTTTT.

The genes are TRBV13 and TRBJ1-2, with TRBD1 matching 11 bases. CDR1 PRHDT and CDR2 FYEKMQ come from the germline V gene (reference sequence). With V trimmed by 5 bases and J by 4 bases, 9 bases remained unmatched. CDR3 length equals 16 residues. In DNA form, the CDR3 reads TGTGCCAGCAGCCAAGGACAGGGGGCGCGGGGCTATGGCTACACCTTC. Translated, it gives CASSQGQGARGYGYTF.